Listed below are T cell receptor beta chains from one sample, sequenced in a study of T cell repertoires in cytomegalovirus infection. One entry per CDR3 protein, called by TCRdb with MiXCR from the reads. The table includes about 920,000 distinct CDR3 sequences, more than 25% detected once. Their antigens are not known. This specimen was cultured CD8+ T cells from PBMCs, taken from culture after CMV antigen stimulation. These receptors all stem from a human donor in good health (CMV status not recorded). Some clones in this sample may be carry-over from other donors' samples. CDR3s include the opening cysteine and the closing phenylalanine or tryptophan. D genes are given only for firm matches. Rows give clone size only sometimes, using once, few, many, or a class for an expanded clone.

V gene	D gene	clone size	J gene	CDR3 protein	CDR3 DNA
TRBV6-1	TRBD2	NA	TRBJ2-5	CASSVLAGEQETQYF	TGTGCCAGCAGTGTTCTAGCGGGGGAACAAGAGACCCAGTACTTC
TRBV19	NA	NA	TRBJ1-5	CASSIDRGIGQPQHF	TGTGCCAGTAGTATAGACCGGGGAATAGGTCAGCCCCAGCATTTT
TRBV5-4	TRBD2	NA	TRBJ2-3	CASSKPGGRTDTQYF	TGTGCCAGCAGCAAGCCGGGGGGACGCACAGATACGCAGTATTTT
TRBV7-9	TRBD1	many	TRBJ1-4	CASSLPGQPQKLFF	TGTGCCAGCAGCTTACCGGGACAGCCGCAAAAACTGTTTTTT
TRBV6-1	TRBD1	few	TRBJ2-1	CASSRQGSGNEQFF	TGTGCCAGCAGCAGACAGGGATCAGGCAATGAGCAGTTCTTC
TRBV6-2/TRBV6-3	NA	many	TRBJ1-1	CASSLRPVGDRGTEAFF	TGTGCCAGCAGCCTCAGGCCGGTTGGGGATCGCGGGACTGAAGCTTTCTTT
TRBV12-3/TRBV12-4	NA	NA	TRBJ2-2	CASIGYTGELFF	TGTGCCAGCATTGGGTACACCGGGGAGCTGTTTTTT
TRBV6-6	NA	NA	TRBJ1-5	CASSYQGDQRPQHF	TGTGCCAGCAGTTACCAAGGGGATCAGCGGCCCCAGCATTTT
TRBV12-3/TRBV12-4	NA	few	TRBJ1-1	CASSSLLDSYTEAFF	TGTGCCAGCAGTTCCCTCCTTGACAGCTACACTGAAGCTTTCTTT
TRBV7-6	NA	once	TRBJ1-1	CVSKSGVVARNTEAFF	TGTGTCAGCAAGAGCGGGGTGGTAGCAAGGAACACTGAAGCTTTCTTT
TRBV15	NA	NA	TRBJ2-7	CATSSSGTPVHEQYF	TGTGCCACCAGCAGCTCCGGGACCCCCGTCCACGAGCAGTACTTC
TRBV5-4	NA	NA	TRBJ2-1	CASSLGVGVFGHEQFF	TGTGCCAGCAGCTTGGGGGTCGGAGTTTTCGGCCATGAGCAGTTCTTC
TRBV27	TRBD2	few	TRBJ2-3	CASSLGVAGGADTQYF	TGTGCCAGCAGTTTAGGGGTAGCGGGGGGGGCGGATACGCAGTATTTT
TRBV19	NA	NA	TRBJ1-1	CASSRGRRWEAFF	TGTGCCAGTAGTAGGGGGCGAAGGTGGGAAGCTTTCTTT
TRBV15	NA	NA	TRBJ2-2	CATSSPGGTGELFF	TGTGCCACCTCATCTCCAGGAGGCACCGGGGAGCTGTTTTTT
TRBV6-5	TRBD1	many	TRBJ1-5	CASSYGPTGGNQPQHF	TGTGCCAGCAGTTACGGCCCGACAGGGGGGAATCAGCCCCAGCATTTT
TRBV6-5	NA	many	TRBJ2-3	CASSYSGLRYTDTQYF	TGTGCCAGCAGTTACTCGGGACTCCGTTACACAGATACGCAGTATTTT
TRBV27	TRBD1	NA	TRBJ1-2	CASSGGDRVHYGYTF	TGTGCCAGCTCAGGAGGGGACAGGGTGCACTATGGCTACACCTTC
TRBV7-4	NA	NA	TRBJ1-2	CASSLGGDEGYTF	TGTGCCAGCAGCTTAGGGGGGGACGAGGGCTACACCTTC
TRBV20-1	NA	NA	TRBJ2-7	CSAALAISYEQYF	TGCAGTGCTGCCCTAGCAATCTCCTACGAGCAGTACTTC
TRBV7-9	NA	NA	TRBJ1-2	CASSSPSGYGYTF	TGTGCCAGCAGCTCTCCCTCGGGATATGGCTACACCTTC
TRBV4-1	NA	NA	TRBJ2-7	CASSEFGTLSSYEQYF	TGCGCCAGCAGCGAATTTGGGACATTAAGCTCCTACGAGCAGTACTTC
TRBV19	TRBD1	few	TRBJ1-5	CAATGTGYQPQHF	TGTGCCGCCACCGGGACAGGGTATCAGCCCCAGCATTTT
TRBV6-6	NA	NA	TRBJ2-2	CASSYPRDGGNTGELFF	TGTGCCAGCAGTTACCCCCGGGACGGGGGGAACACCGGGGAGCTGTTTTTT
TRBV29-1	NA	NA	TRBJ1-2	CSADSSWDGYTF	TGCAGCGCCGACAGTAGCTGGGATGGCTACACCTTC
TRBV6-6	NA	NA	TRBJ1-4	CASSFTGRGPTNEKLFF	TGTGCCAGCAGTTTTACAGGGAGGGGTCCAACTAATGAAAAACTGTTTTTT
TRBV7-6	TRBD1	many	TRBJ1-2	CASSSSLGQAGVVYGYTF	TGTGCCAGCAGCTCCTCCCTGGGACAGGCGGGGGTAGTCTATGGCTACACCTTC
TRBV7-8	NA	many	TRBJ2-2	CASSLGVSAGELFF	TGTGCCAGCAGCTTAGGCGTCTCGGCTGGGGAGCTGTTTTTT
TRBV7-2	NA	many	TRBJ1-1	CASSLRSRYRETSNTEAFF	TGTGCCAGCAGCTTAAGAAGTCGATACCGGGAAACCTCGAACACTGAAGCTTTCTTT
TRBV7-6	NA	NA	TRBJ1-3	CASSPPSGARGNTIYF	TGTGCCAGCAGCCCCCCATCGGGGGCGCGAGGAAACACCATATATTTT
TRBV12-5	TRBD2	NA	TRBJ2-1	CAGGAGGGPNEQFF	TGTGCTGGTGGAGCAGGCGGGGGGCCGAATGAGCAGTTCTTC
TRBV7-9	NA	few	TRBJ1-5	CASSLVEGRDQPQHF	TGTGCCAGCAGCTTAGTAGAAGGTAGGGATCAGCCCCAGCATTTT
TRBV11-2	TRBD2	few	TRBJ2-7	CASSLWTSGGAYEQYF	TGTGCCAGCAGCTTATGGACTAGCGGGGGGGCCTACGAGCAGTACTTC
TRBV7-8	TRBD1	many	TRBJ1-4	CASSPRQGAREKLFF	TGTGCCAGCAGCCCCAGACAGGGGGCTCGGGAAAAACTGTTTTTT
TRBV4-1	NA	few	TRBJ2-5	CASSRDSGRGEETQYF	TGCGCCAGCAGCCGAGACTCCGGACGGGGAGAAGAGACCCAGTACTTC
TRBV27	NA	few	TRBJ1-3	CASSGGSGNTIYF	TGTGCCAGCAGTGGGGGGTCTGGAAACACCATATATTTT
TRBV5-4	TRBD1	NA	TRBJ1-1	CASSSLSPTGGTEAFF	TGTGCCAGCAGTTCCCTGAGCCCCACAGGGGGCACTGAAGCTTTCTTT
TRBV12-3/TRBV12-4	TRBD1	NA	TRBJ1-2	CASSFRGLVYGYTF	TGTGCCAGCAGTTTTAGGGGGCTCGTATATGGCTACACCTTC
TRBV12-3/TRBV12-4	NA	many	TRBJ1-4	CASTATLPSEKLFF	TGTGCCAGCACTGCGACGCTTCCGAGCGAAAAACTGTTTTTT
TRBV19	NA	NA	TRBJ1-5	CASSIAQFNQPQHF	TGTGCCAGTAGTATAGCACAATTCAATCAGCCCCAGCATTTT
TRBV7-2	NA	many	TRBJ2-1	CASSSRQFYNEQFF	TGTGCCAGCAGCTCACGTCAATTCTACAATGAGCAGTTCTTC
TRBV29-1	NA	few	TRBJ1-1	CSVEELVSNTEAFF	TGCAGCGTTGAAGAATTGGTCTCGAACACTGAAGCTTTCTTT
TRBV6-5	TRBD2	NA	TRBJ2-3	CASSYMSGGEDTQYF	TGTGCCAGCAGTTACATGAGCGGGGGGGAAGATACGCAGTATTTT
TRBV12-3/TRBV12-4	NA	few	TRBJ1-2	CASSFHPGTAYGYTF	TGTGCCAGCAGCTTCCACCCTGGGACGGCTTATGGCTACACCTTC
TRBV10-3	NA	NA	TRBJ1-2	CAISESVKGYTF	TGTGCCATCAGTGAGTCGGTGAAGGGCTACACCTTC
TRBV28	TRBD1	NA	TRBJ1-1	CASSLGRGPNTEAFF	TGTGCCAGCAGTTTGGGCAGGGGGCCGAACACTGAAGCTTTCTTT
TRBV28	TRBD2	NA	TRBJ2-1	CASSFWGLADNNEQFF	TGTGCCAGCAGTTTCTGGGGACTAGCGGACAACAATGAGCAGTTCTTC
TRBV7-9	NA	many	TRBJ2-7	CASSPGSGYEAYEQYF	TGTGCCAGCAGCCCCGGCTCCGGCTATGAGGCCTACGAGCAGTACTTC
TRBV6-2/TRBV6-3	NA	NA	TRBJ2-5	CASSYTGRETQYF	TGTGCCAGCAGTTACACGGGGAGGGAGACCCAGTACTTC
TRBV6-6	NA	NA	TRBJ1-5	CASSRPPTGYSNQPQHF	TGTGCCAGCAGCCGCCCCCCCACAGGCTATAGCAATCAGCCCCAGCATTTT